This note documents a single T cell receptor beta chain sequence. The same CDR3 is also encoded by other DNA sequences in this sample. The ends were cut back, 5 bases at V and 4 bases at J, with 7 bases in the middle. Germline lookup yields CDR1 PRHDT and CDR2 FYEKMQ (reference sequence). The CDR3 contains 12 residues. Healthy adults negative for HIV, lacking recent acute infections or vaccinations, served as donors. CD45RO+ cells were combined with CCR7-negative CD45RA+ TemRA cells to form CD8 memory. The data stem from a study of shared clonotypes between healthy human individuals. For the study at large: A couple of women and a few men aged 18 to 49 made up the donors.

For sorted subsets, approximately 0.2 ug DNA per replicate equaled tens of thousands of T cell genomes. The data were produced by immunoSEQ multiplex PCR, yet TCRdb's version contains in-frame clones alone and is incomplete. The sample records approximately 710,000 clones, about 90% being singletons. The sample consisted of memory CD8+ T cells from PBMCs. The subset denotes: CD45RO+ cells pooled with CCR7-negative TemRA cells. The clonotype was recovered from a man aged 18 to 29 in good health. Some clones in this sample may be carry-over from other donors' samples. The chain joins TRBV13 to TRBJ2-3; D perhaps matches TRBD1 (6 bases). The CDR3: CASSPGADTQYF. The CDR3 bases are TGTGCCAGCAGCCCAGGGGCAGATACGCAGTATTTT.